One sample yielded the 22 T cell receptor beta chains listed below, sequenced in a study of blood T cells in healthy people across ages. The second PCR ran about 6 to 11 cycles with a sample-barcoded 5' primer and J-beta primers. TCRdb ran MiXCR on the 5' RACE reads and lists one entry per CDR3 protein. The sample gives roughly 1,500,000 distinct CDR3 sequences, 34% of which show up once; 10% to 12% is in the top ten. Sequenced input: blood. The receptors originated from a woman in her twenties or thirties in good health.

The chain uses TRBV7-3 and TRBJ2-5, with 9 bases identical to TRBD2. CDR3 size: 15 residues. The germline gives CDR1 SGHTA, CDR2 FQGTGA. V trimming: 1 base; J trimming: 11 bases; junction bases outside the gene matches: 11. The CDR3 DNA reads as TGTGCCAGCAGCTTAATAAGCGGGAGGCGAAATGAGCAGTACTTC. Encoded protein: CASSLISGRRNEQYF.

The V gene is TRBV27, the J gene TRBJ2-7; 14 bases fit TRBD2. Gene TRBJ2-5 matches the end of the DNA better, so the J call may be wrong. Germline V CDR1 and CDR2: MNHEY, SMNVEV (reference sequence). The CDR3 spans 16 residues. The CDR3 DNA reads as TGTGCCAGCAGTGCGGGACTAGCGGGAGTAGGAGAGACCCAGTACTTC. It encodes CASSAGLAGVGETQYF.

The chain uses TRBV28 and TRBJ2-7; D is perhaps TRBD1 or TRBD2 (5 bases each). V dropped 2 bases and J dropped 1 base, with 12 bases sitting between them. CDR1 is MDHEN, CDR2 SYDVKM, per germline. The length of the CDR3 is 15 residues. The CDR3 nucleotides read TGTGCCAGCAGTTTAGGCAGGGAGTGGTCCTACGAGCAGTACTTC. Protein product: CASSLGREWSYEQYF.

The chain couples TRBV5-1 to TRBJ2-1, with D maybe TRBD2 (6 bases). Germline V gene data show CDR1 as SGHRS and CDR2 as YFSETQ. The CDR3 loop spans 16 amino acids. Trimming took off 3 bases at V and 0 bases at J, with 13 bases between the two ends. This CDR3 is CASSSGAGGSYNEQFF. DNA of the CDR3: TGCGCCAGCAGCTCCGGGGCCGGGGGCTCCTACAATGAGCAGTTCTTC.

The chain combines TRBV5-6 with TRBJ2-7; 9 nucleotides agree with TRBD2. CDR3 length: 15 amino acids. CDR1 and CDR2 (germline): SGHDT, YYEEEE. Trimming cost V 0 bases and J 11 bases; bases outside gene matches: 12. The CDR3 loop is CASSLDRGRAGREYF. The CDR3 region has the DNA TGTGCCAGCAGCTTGGATCGCGGGAGGGCCGGGCGTGAGTACTTC.

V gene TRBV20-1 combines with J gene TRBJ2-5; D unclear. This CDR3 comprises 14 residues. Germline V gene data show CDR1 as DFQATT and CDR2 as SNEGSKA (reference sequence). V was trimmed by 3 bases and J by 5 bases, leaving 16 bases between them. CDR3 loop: CSASPGPPGETQYF. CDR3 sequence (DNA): TGCAGTGCTAGTCCCGGACCACCCGGGGAGACCCAGTACTTC.

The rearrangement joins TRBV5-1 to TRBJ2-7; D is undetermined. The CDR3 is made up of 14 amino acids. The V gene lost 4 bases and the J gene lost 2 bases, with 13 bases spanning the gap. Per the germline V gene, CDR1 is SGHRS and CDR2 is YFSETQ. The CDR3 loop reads CASSLTWITYEQYF. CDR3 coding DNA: TGCGCCAGCAGCCTGACGTGGATAACCTACGAGCAGTACTTC.

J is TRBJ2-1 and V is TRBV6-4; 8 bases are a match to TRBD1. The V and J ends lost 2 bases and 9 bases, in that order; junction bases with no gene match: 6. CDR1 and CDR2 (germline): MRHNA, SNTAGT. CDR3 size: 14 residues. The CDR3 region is CASSDGVQGGEQFF. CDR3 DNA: TGTGCCAGCAGTGACGGGGTACAGGGGGGTGAGCAGTTCTTC.

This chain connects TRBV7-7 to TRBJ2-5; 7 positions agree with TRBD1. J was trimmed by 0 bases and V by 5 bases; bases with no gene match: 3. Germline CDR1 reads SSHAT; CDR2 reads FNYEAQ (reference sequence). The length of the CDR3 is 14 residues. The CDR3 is CASSRGQYQETQYF. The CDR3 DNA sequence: TGTGCCAGCAGCCGGGGACAGTACCAAGAGACCCAGTACTTC.

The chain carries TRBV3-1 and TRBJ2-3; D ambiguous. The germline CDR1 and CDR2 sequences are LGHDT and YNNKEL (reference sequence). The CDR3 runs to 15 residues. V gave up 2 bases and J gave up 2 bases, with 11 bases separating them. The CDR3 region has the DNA TGTGCCAGCAGCCAACTCACCAGTTCCACAGATACGCAGTATTTT. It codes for CASSQLTSSTDTQYF.

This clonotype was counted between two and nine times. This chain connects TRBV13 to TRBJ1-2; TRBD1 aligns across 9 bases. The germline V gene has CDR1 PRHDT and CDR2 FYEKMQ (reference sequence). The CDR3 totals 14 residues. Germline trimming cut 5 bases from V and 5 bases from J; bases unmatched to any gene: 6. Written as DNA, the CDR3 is TGTGCCAGCAGCCCGGGGACAGGGCGGTATGGCTACACCTTC. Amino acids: CASSPGTGRYGYTF.

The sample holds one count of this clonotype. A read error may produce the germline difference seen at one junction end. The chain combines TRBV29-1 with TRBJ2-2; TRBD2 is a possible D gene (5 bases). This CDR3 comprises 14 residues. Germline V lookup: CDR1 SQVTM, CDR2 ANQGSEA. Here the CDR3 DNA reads TGCAGCGTGACAACTAGGGCGAACACCGGGAAGCTGTTTTTT. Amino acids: CSVTTRANTGKLFF.

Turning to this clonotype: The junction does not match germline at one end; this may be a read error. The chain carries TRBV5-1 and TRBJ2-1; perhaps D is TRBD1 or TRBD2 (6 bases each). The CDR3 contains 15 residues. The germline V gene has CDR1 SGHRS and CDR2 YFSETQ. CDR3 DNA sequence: TGCGCCAGCAATTACGGGGGCCGGGCCAACAATGGGCAGTTCTTC. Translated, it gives CASNYGGRANNGQFF.

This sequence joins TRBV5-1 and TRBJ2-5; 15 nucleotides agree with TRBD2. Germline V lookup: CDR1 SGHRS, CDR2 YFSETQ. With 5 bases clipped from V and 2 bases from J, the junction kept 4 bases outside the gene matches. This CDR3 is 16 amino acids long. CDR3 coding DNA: TGCGCCAGCAGAGGACTAGCGGGGGGGATACAAGAGACCCAGTACTTC. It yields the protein CASRGLAGGIQETQYF. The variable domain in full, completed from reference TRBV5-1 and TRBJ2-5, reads KAGVTQTPRYLIKTRGQQVTLSCSPISGHRSVSWYQQTPGQGLQFLFEYFSETQRNKGNFPGRFSGRQFSNSRSEMNVSTLELGDSALYLCASRGLAGGIQETQYFGPGTRLLVL.

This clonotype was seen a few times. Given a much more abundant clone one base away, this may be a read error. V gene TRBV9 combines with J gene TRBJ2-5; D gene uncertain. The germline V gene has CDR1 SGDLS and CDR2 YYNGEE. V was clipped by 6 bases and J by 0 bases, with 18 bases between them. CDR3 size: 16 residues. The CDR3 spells CASTFQSEQYQETQYF. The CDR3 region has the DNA TGTGCCAGCACCTTTCAGAGCGAGCAGTACCAAGAGACCCAGTACTTC.

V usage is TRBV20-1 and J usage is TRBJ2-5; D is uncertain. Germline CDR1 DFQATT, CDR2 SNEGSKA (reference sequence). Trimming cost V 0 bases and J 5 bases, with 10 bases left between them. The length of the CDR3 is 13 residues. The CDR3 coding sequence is TGCAGTGCTAGAGATAACTTGGTGGAGACCCAGTACTTC. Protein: CSARDNLVETQYF.

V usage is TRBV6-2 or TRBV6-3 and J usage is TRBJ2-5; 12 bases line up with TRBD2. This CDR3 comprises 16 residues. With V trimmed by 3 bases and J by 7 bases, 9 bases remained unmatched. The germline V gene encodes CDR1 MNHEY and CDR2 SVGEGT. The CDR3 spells CASSYPLAGGLGTQYF. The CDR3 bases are TGTGCCAGCAGTTATCCGCTAGCGGGAGGGTTGGGGACCCAGTACTTC.

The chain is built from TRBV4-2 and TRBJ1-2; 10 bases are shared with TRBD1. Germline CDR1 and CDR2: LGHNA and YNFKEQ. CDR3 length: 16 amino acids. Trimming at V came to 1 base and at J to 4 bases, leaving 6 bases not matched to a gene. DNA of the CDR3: TGTGCCAGCAGCCAAGCCGGGACAGGGGCTATCTATGGCTACACCTTC. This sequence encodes CASSQAGTGAIYGYTF.

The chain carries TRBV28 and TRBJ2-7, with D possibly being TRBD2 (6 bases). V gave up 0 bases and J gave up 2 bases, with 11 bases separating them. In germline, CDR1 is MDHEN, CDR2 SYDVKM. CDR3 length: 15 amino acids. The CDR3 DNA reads TGTGCCAGCAGTTTATGGGCAAGGACTACCTACGAGCAGTACTTC. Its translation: CASSLWARTTYEQYF.

The CDR3 is CASSLIGTGLETQYF. CDR3 nucleotides: TGTGCCAGCAGCTTAATCGGAACAGGTCTGGAGACCCAGTACTTC. V gene TRBV7-3 combines with J gene TRBJ2-5; tentative D call: TRBD1 (5 bases). The CDR3 length is 15 residues. The V end lost 1 base, the J end lost 5 bases, and 14 bases lay between the germline ends. Germline V gene sequence: CDR1 SGHTA, CDR2 FQGTGA.

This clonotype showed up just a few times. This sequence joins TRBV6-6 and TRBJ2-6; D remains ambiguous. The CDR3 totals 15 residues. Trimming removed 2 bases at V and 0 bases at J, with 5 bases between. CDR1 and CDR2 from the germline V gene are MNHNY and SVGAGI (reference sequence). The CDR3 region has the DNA TGTGCCAGCAGTTACGCCCGCTCTGGGGCCAACGTCCTGACTTTC. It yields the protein CASSYARSGANVLTF.

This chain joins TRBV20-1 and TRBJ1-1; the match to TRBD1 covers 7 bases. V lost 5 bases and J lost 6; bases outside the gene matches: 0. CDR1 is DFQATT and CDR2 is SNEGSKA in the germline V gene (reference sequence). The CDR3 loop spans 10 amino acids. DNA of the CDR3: TGCAGTGCTGGACAGGCTGAAGCTTTCTTT. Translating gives CSAGQAEAFF.